This T cell receptor beta chain was documented in a study of blood T cell dynamics during melanoma immunotherapy. The CDR3 sequence is 13 residues long. J lost 4 bases, V lost 0 bases, and 0 bases had no gene match. In germline, CDR1 is SGHTA, CDR2 FQGNSA. Sequencing was performed with immunoSEQ multiplex PCR; in TCRdb, only in-frame clones are kept and a portion is missing. The sample holds 15,000 to 20,000 clones; about 80% are singletons and the top ten take approximately 7.3%. Regarding time point: pre-treatment baseline. The sample was blood, taken from a patient treated with checkpoint blockade. This sequence was found in a human donor with melanoma. The chain uses TRBV7-2 and TRBJ2-7; 7 nucleotides align to TRBD2. CDR3 DNA sequence: TGTGCCAGCAGCTTAGCGGGAGGGTACGAGCAGTACTTC. Amino acids: CASSLAGGYEQYF.